This T cell receptor (beta chain) was sequenced for a study of T-cell reconstitution after alpha-beta-depleted transplantation in children. This clonotype has more than one count but fewer than ten. The CDR3 length is 17 residues. Looked up from germline, CDR1 is SEHNR and CDR2 is FQNEAQ (reference sequence). The V gene end was trimmed by 3 bases and the J gene end by 2 bases; junction bases not matched to a gene: 7. Unique molecular identifiers were incorporated into the prepared TCRbeta library. TCRdb reprocessed the PCR reads via MiXCR and lists one record per CDR3 protein. This table has just under 350,000 distinct CDR3 sequences, around 15% appearing once.

The specimen was PBMCs, mostly from graft donor cells, collected 360 days after TCRalphabeta/CD19-depleted stem cell transplant. This receptor was taken from a male patient under 10 years old who had a stem cell transplant for acute lymphoblastic leukemia, so the T cells may come from the graft donor. This sequence joins TRBV7-9 and TRBJ2-1; the match to TRBD2 covers 10 bases. This chain's CDR3 is CASSFLAGEGAYNEQFF. CDR3 nucleotide sequence: TGTGCCAGCAGCTTCCTAGCGGGAGAGGGAGCCTACAATGAGCAGTTCTTC.